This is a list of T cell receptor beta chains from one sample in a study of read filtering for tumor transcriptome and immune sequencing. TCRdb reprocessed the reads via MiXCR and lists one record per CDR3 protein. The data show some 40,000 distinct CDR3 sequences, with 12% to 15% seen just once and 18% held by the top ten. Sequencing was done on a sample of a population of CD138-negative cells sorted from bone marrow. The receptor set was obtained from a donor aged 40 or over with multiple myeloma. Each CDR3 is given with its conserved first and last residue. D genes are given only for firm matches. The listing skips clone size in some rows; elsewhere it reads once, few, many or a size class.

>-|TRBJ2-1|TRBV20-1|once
CSASASLRNEQFF
TGCAGTGCTAGTGCCTCCTTACGGAATGAGCAGTTCTTC
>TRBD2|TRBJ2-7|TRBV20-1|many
CSARVLRGGSYEQYF
TGCAGTGCTAGAGTTCTGCGGGGGGGATCCTACGAGCAGTACTTC
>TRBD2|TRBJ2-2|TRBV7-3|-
CASSPPGAGVTGELFF
TGTGCCAGCAGCCCACCCGGAGCGGGGGTTACCGGGGAGCTGTTTTTT
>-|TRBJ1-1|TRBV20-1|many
CSARVGGTEAFF
TGCAGTGCTAGAGTAGGGGGAACTGAAGCTTTCTTT
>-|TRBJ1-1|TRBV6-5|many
CASRWVISDEAFF
TGTGCCAGCAGGTGGGTGATATCCGATGAAGCTTTCTTT
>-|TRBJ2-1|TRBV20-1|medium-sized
CSARDPESGHEQFF
TGCAGTGCTAGAGATCCAGAGTCGGGGCATGAGCAGTTCTTC
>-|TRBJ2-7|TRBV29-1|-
CSVEEDTYEQYF
TGCAGCGTTGAAGAGGACACCTACGAGCAGTACTTC
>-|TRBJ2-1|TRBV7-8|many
CASSLAVVMLNNEQFF
TGTGCCAGCAGCTTAGCGGTAGTTATGTTAAACAATGAGCAGTTCTTC
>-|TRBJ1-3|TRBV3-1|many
CASSRADSGNTIYF
TGTGCCAGCAGCCGGGCAGACTCTGGAAACACCATATATTTT
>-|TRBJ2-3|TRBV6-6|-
CASRAASTDTQYF
TGTGCCAGCAGGGCGGCTAGCACAGATACGCAGTATTTT
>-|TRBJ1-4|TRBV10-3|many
CAISDNREDEKLFF
TGTGCCATCAGTGACAACAGGGAGGATGAAAAACTGTTTTTT
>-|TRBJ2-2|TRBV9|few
CASSVVQFTGGLFF
TGTGCCAGCAGCGTAGTACAGTTCACCGGGGGGCTGTTTTTT
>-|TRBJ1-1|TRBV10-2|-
CASSELAKNTEAFF
TGCGCCAGCAGTGAGTTGGCCAAGAACACTGAAGCTTTCTTT
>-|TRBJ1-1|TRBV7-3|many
CASSGKNTEAFF
TGTGCCAGCTCCGGAAAGAACACTGAAGCTTTCTTT
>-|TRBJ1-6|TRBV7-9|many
CASSFEAYNSPLHF
TGTGCCAGCAGCTTCGAAGCTTATAATTCACCCCTCCACTTT
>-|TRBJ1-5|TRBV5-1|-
CASSLGRGPGQPQHF
TGCGCCAGCAGCTTGGGGAGGGGTCCCGGGCAGCCCCAGCATTTT
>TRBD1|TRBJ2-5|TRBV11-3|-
CASSFGLGTGQETQYF
TGTGCCAGCAGCTTCGGATTGGGGACAGGACAAGAGACCCAGTACTTC
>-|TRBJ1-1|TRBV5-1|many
CASSPGFDTEAFF
TGCGCCAGCAGTCCCGGATTTGACACTGAAGCTTTCTTT
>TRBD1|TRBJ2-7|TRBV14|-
CASSRYRTGLYEQYF
TGTGCCAGCAGCCGATACCGGACAGGGCTCTACGAGCAGTACTTC
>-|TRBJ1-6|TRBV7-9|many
CASSNGASSPLHF
TGTGCCAGCAGCAACGGGGCAAGTTCACCCCTCCACTTT
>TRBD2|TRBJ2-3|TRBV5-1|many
CASSFERGTTDTQYF
TGCGCCAGCAGCTTTGAGCGGGGGACTACAGATACGCAGTATTTT
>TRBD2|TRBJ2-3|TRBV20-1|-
CSAERLAGEDTQYF
TGCAGTGCTGAAAGACTAGCGGGGGAAGATACGCAGTATTTT
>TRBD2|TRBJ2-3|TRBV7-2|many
CASSPAGGLLDTQYF
TGTGCCAGCAGCCCAGCGGGGGGGCTGCTAGATACGCAGTATTTT
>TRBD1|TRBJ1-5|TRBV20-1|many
CSAKTGGPQHF
TGCAGTGCCAAAACAGGGGGTCCCCAGCATTTT
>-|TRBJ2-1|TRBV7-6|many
CASSSYTHNEQFF
TGTGCCAGCAGCTCATACACCCACAATGAGCAGTTCTTC
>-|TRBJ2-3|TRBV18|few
CASSPYGADTQYF
TGTGCCAGCTCACCTTACGGGGCAGATACGCAGTATTTT
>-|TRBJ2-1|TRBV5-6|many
CASSPDVGVRYNEQFF
TGTGCCAGCAGCCCAGACGTAGGAGTTAGATACAATGAGCAGTTCTTC
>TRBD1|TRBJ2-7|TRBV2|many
CASRDRGLSYEQYF
TGTGCCAGCAGGGACAGGGGACTCTCCTACGAGCAGTACTTC
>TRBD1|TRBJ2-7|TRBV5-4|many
CASSFFGTGGEQYF
TGTGCCAGCAGCTTTTTCGGGACAGGCGGCGAGCAGTACTTC
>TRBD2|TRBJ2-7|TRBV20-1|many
CSARRSAGGFEQYF
TGCAGTGCTAGACGTTCAGCGGGGGGGTTCGAGCAGTACTTC
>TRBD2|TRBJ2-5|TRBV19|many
CASTKSPGLAGAETQYF
TGTGCCAGTACCAAATCGCCGGGACTAGCGGGGGCAGAGACCCAGTACTTC
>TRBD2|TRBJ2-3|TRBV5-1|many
CASSPQTSGGAEDTQYF
TGCGCCAGCAGCCCTCAGACTAGCGGGGGGGCGGAAGATACGCAGTATTTT
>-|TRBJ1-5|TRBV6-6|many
CASSYSLQGIQPQHF
TGTGCCAGCAGTTACTCGCTCCAGGGTATTCAGCCCCAGCATTTT
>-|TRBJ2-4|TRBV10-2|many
CASSLLADSALAKNIQYF
TGCGCCAGCAGCCTTTTAGCTGACAGCGCTCTAGCCAAAAACATTCAGTACTTC
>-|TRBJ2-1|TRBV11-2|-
CASSPASGRTHNEQFF
TGTGCCAGCAGCCCCGCCTCGGGGAGGACCCACAATGAGCAGTTCTTC
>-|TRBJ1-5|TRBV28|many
CASSFDRLNQPQHF
TGTGCCAGCAGTTTCGACAGGCTAAATCAGCCCCAGCATTTT
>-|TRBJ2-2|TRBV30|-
CAWIGTGVLFF
TGTGCCTGGATTGGCACCGGGGTGCTGTTTTTT
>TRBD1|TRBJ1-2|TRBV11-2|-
CASSLIPGQDYGHTF
TGTGCCAGCAGCTTAATTCCGGGACAGGACTATGGCCACACCTTC
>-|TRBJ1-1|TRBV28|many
CASSPRAIRNTEAFF
TGTGCCAGCAGTCCCCGGGCAATTCGGAACACTGAAGCTTTCTTT
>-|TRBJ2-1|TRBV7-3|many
CASSLTASGPYNEQFF
TGTGCCAGCAGCTTAACAGCCAGCGGCCCTTACAATGAGCAGTTCTTC
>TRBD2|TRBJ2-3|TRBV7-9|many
CASSVKRGETDTQYF
TGTGCCAGCAGCGTTAAGCGGGGGGAAACAGATACGCAGTATTTT
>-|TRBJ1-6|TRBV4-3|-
CASSLEGAGNSLRHF
TGCGCCAGCAGCCTCGAGGGCGCGGGTAATTCACTCCGCCACTTT
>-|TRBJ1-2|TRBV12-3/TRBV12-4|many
CASSLGVQIYGYTF
TGTGCCAGCAGTTTAGGGGTACAGATCTATGGCTACACCTTC
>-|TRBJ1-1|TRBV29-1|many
CSVERGNRASEAFF
TGCAGCGTTGAAAGAGGGAATCGAGCCAGTGAAGCTTTCTTT
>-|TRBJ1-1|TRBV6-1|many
CASRGGGDSTEAFF
TGTGCCAGCAGGGGGGGGGGGGACTCCACTGAAGCTTTCTTT